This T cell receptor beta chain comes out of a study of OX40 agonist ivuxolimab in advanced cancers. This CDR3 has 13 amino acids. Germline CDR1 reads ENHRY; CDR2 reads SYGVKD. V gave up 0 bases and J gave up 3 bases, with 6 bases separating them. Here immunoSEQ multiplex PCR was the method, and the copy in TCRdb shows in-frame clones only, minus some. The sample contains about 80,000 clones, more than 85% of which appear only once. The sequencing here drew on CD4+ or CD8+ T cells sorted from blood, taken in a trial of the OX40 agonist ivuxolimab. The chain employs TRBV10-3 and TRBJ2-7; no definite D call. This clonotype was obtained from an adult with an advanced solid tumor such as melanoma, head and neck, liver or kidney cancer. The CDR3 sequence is CAISESSSYEQYF. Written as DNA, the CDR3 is TGTGCCATCAGTGAGTCGAGCAGCTACGAGCAGTACTTC.